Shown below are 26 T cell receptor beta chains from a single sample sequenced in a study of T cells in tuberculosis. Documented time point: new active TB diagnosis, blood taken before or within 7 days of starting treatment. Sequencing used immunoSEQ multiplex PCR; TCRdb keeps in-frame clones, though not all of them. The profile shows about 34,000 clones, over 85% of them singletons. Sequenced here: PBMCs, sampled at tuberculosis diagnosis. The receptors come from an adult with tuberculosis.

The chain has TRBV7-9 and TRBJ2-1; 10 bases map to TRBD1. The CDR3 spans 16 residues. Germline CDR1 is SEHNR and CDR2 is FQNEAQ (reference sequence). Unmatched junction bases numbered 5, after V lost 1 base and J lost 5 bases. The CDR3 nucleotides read TGTGCCAGCAGCTTAGACGGGACAGGGGTCCACAATGAGCAGTTCTTC. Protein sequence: CASSLDGTGVHNEQFF.

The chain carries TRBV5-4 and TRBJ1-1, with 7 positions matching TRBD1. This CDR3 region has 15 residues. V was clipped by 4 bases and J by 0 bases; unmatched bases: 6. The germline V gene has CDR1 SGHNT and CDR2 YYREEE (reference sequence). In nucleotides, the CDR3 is TGTGCCAGCAGCATACAGGGGTCTCTGAACACTGAAGCTTTCTTT. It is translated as CASSIQGSLNTEAFF.

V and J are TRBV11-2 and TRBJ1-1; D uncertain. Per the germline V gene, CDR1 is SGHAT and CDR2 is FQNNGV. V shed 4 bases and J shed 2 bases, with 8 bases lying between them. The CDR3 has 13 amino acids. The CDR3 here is CASSSTLNTEAFF. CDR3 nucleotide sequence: TGTGCCAGCAGCTCGACACTTAACACTGAAGCTTTCTTT.

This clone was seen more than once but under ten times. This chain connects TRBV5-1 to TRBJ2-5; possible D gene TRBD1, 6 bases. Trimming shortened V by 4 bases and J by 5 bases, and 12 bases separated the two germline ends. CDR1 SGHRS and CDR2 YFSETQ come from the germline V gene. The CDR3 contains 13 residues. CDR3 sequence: CASSRGQSETQYF. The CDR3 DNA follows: TGCGCCAGCAGCCGAGGACAGTCGGAGACCCAGTACTTC. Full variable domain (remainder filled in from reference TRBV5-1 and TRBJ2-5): KAGVTQTPRYLIKTRGQQVTLSCSPISGHRSVSWYQQTPGQGLQFLFEYFSETQRNKGNFPGRFSGRQFSNSRSEMNVSTLELGDSALYLCASSRGQSETQYFGPGTRLLVL.

This chain's CDR3 is CASSLKGAQREAFF. In DNA form, the CDR3 reads TGTGCCAGCAGCTTGAAGGGGGCCCAACGAGAAGCTTTCTTT. The V call is TRBV5-4, the J call TRBJ1-1, with TRBD1 matching 7 bases. Germline loops: CDR1 SGHNT, CDR2 YYREEE (reference sequence). CDR3 length: 14 amino acids. Trimming at V came to 1 base and at J to 8 bases, leaving 8 bases not matched to a gene.

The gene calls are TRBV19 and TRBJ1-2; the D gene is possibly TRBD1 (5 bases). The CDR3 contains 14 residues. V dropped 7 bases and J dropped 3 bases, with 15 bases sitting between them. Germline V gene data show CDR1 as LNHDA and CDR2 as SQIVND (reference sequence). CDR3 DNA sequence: TGTGCCAGTACCCCGTGGGGCGCGGACTATGGCTACACCTTC. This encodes CASTPWGADYGYTF.

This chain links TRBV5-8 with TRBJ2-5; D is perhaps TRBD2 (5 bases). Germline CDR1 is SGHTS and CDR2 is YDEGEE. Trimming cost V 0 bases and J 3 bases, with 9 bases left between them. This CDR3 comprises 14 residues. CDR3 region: CASSLGGREETQYF. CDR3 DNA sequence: TGTGCCAGCAGCTTGGGAGGGCGGGAAGAGACCCAGTACTTC.

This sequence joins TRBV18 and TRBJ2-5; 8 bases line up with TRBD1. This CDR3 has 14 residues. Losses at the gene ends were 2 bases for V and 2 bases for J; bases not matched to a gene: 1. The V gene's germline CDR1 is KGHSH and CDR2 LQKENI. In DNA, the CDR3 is TGTGCCAGCTCACCAGGGACAGGACAAGAGACCCAGTACTTC. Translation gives CASSPGTGQETQYF. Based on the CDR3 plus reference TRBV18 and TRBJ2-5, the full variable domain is NAGVMQNPRHLVRRRGQEARLRCSPMKGHSHVYWYRQLPEEGLKFMVYLQKENIIDESGMPKERFSAEFPKEGPSILRIQQVVRGDSAAYFCASSPGTGQETQYFGPGTRLLVL.

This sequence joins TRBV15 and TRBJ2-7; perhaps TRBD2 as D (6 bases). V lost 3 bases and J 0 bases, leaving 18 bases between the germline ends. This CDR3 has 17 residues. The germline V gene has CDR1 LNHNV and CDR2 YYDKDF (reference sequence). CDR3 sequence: CATSRYPTPGSSYEQYF. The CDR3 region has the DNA TGTGCCACCAGCAGGTACCCCACCCCCGGGAGCTCCTACGAGCAGTACTTC.

The CDR3 region has the DNA TGTGCCAGCAGCTCGACCGACAGAAACAATGAGCAGTTCTTC. Its translation is CASSSTDRNNEQFF. The chain has TRBV9 and TRBJ2-1; a weak D match, TRBD1 (5 bases). Trimming removed 4 bases at V and 5 bases at J, with 13 bases between. The CDR3 contains 14 residues. Germline V gene data show CDR1 as SGDLS and CDR2 as YYNGEE.

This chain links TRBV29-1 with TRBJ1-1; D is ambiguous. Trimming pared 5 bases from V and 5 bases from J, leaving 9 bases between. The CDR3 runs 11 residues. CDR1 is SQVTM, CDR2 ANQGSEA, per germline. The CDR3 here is CSVLGRTEAFF. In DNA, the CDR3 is TGCAGCGTTCTCGGGAGAACTGAAGCTTTCTTT.

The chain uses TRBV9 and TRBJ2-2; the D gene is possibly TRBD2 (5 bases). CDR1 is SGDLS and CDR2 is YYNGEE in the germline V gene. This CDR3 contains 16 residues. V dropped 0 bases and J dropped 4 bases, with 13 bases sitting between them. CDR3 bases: TGTGCCAGCAGCGTAGTCCGCGGAGGAGCCACCGGGGAGCTGTTTTTT. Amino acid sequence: CASSVVRGGATGELFF.

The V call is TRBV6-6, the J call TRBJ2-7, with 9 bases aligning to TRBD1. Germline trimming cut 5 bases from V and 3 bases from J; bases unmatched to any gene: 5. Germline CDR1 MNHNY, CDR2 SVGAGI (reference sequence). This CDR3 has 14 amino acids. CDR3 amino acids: CASSADRGLYEQYF. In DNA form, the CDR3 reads TGTGCCAGCAGTGCGGACAGGGGTCTCTACGAGCAGTACTTC.

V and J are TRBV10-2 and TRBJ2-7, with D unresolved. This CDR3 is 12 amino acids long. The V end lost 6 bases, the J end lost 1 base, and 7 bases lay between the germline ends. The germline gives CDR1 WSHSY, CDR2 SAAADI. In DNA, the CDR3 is TGCGCCAGCAGAGACATTTCCTACGAGCAGTACTTC. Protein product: CASRDISYEQYF.

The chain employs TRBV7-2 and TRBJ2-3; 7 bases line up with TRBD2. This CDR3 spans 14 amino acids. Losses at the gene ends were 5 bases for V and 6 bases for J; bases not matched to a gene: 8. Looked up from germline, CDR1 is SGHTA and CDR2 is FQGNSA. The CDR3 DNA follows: TGTGCCAGCAGCCCCGGACTAGTCGCGGATACGCAGTATTTT. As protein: CASSPGLVADTQYF.

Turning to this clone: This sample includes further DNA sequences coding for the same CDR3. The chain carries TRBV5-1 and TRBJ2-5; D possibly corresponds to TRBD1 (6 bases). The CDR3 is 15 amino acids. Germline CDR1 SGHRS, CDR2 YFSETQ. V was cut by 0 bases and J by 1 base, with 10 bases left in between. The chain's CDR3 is CASSLASGVQETQYF. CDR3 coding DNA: TGCGCCAGCAGCTTGGCATCAGGGGTCCAAGAGACCCAGTACTTC.

The CDR3 protein is CASSLVGLIQETQYF. CDR3 in DNA: TGTGCCAGCAGCTTAGTGGGCCTCATCCAAGAGACCCAGTACTTC. J is TRBJ2-5 and V is TRBV7-2; D unclear. This CDR3 is built from 15 residues. Per germline, CDR1 SGHTA and CDR2 FQGNSA. V lost 1 base, J lost 1 base, and 10 bases lay in between.

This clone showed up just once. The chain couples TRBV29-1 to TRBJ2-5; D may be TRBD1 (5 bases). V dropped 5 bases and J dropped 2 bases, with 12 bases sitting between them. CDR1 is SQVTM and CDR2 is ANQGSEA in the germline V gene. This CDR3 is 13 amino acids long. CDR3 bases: TGCAGCGTTAACCGGGCAGGGCAAGAGACCCAGTACTTC. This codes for CSVNRAGQETQYF.

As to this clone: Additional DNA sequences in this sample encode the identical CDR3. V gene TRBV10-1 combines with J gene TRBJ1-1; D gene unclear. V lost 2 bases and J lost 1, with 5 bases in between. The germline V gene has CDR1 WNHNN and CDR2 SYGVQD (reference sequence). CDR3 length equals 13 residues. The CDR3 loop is CASSETGNTEAFF. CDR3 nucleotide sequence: TGCGCCAGCAGTGAGACTGGGAACACTGAAGCTTTCTTT.

CDR3 residues: CASSYWGRGEGETQYF. DNA of the CDR3: TGTGCCAGCAGTTACTGGGGCAGGGGGGAAGGAGAGACCCAGTACTTC. V and J are TRBV6-5 and TRBJ2-5, with a tentative D call TRBD1 (7 bases). Trimming shortened V by 1 base and J by 4 bases, and 16 bases separated the two germline ends. This CDR3 is 16 amino acids long. CDR1 and CDR2 (germline): MNHEY, SVGAGI.

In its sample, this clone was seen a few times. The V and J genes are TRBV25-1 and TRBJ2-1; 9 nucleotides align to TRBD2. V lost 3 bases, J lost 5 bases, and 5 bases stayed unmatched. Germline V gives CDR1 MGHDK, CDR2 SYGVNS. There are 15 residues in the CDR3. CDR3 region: CASSDSGSFDNEQFF. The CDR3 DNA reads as TGTGCCAGCAGTGATAGCGGGAGTTTCGACAATGAGCAGTTCTTC.

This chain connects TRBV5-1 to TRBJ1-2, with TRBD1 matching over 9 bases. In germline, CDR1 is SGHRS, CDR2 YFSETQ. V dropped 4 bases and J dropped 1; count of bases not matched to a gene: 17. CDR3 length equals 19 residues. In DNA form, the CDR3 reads TGCGCCAGCAGCGCAGGACAGGGGTGGGTTTTCCGGGGTAACTATGGCTACACCTTC. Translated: CASSAGQGWVFRGNYGYTF.

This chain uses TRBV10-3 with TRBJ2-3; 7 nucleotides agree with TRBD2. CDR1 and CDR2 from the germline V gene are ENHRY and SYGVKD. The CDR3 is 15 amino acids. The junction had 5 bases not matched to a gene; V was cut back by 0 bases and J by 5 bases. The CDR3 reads CAISESAGVGDTQYF. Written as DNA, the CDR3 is TGTGCCATCAGTGAGTCTGCGGGAGTCGGAGATACGCAGTATTTT.

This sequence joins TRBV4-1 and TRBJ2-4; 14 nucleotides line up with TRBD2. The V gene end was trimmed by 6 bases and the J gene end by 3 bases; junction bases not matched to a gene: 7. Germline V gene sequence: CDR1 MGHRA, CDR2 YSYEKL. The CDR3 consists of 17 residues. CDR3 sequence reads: CASRRLAGGPGKNIQYF. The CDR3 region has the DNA TGCGCCAGCAGGCGACTAGCGGGGGGGCCGGGCAAAAACATTCAGTACTTC.

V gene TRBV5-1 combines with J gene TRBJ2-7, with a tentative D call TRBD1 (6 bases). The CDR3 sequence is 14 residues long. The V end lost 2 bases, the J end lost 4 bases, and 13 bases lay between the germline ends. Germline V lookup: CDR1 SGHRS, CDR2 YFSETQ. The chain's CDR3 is CASSLGQTPYEQYF. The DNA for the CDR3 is TGCGCCAGCAGCTTAGGACAGACTCCTTACGAGCAGTACTTC.

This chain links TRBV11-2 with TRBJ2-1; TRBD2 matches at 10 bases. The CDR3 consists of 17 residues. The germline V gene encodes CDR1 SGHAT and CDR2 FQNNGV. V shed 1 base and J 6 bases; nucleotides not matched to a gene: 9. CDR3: CASSLVFLAGVGNEQFF. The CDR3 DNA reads TGTGCCAGCAGCTTAGTTTTCCTAGCGGGAGTTGGCAATGAGCAGTTCTTC.